The 16 T cell receptor beta chains below all came from one sample that was sequenced in a study of T cell clonality in common variable immunodeficiency. Only in-frame clones appear in the TCRdb table, and some are missing; sequencing was by immunoSEQ multiplex PCR. This sample carries around 45,000 clones, none of them present only once. The sequenced sample consisted of peripheral blood mononuclear cells. The receptors derive from a person aged 18-69 years in good health.

This clone was recorded at least ten times. The CDR3 end falls 3 residues outside the read, so it is completed with the germline J gene. The chain joins TRBV6-2 or TRBV6-3 to TRBJ1-1; 7 bases agree with TRBD1. The germline CDR1 and CDR2 sequences are MNHEY and SVGEGT. The V gene end was trimmed by 5 bases and the J gene end by 0 bases; junction bases not matched to a gene: 6. The CDR3 is 15 amino acids. The covered CDR3 bases are TGTGCCAGCAGTCCGGGACAGACAATGAACACTGAA. This translates into CASSPGQTMNTE. The entire CDR3 is CASSPGQTMNTEAFF.

This clone was detected ten times or more. The missing CDR3 end, 3 residues past where the read stops, is filled in from the germline J gene. This chain connects TRBV5-6 to TRBJ1-2; possibly TRBD1 for D (5 bases). With 0 bases removed from V and 5 bases from J, the gap between germline ends came to 14 bases. Looked up from germline, CDR1 is SGHDT and CDR2 is YYEEEE. The CDR3 contains 15 residues. The CDR3 bases that were read are TGTGCCAGCAGCTTGGAGCCAGGGATTAATTATGGC. Its translation is CASSLEPGINYG. The entire CDR3 protein reads CASSLEPGINYGYTF.

Ten or more counts support this clone. The read gets to within 3 residues of the CDR3 end, and the germline J gene fills in the rest. The chain uses TRBV7-6 and TRBJ2-7, with 12 bases fitting TRBD2. The CDR3 loop spans 16 amino acids. CDR1 and CDR2 (germline): SGHVS, FNYEAQ. V lost 3 bases and J lost 4; bases outside the gene matches: 7. CDR3 residues: CASSLGTSGRNYEQYF. CDR3 DNA (partial): TGTGCCAGCAGCTTGGGCACTAGCGGGAGGAATTACGAG.

This clone has at least ten counts. Read sequence stops 3 residues before the CDR3 end, and the germline J gene provides the missing end. The chain links TRBV13 to TRBJ2-7; D is possibly TRBD1 (5 bases). Germline-derived CDR1 and CDR2 are PRHDT and FYEKMQ (reference sequence). The V end lost 6 bases, the J end lost 5 bases, and 23 bases lay between the germline ends. The CDR3 is made up of 16 amino acids. The CDR3 is CASSSRQMGQGHEQYF. Partial CDR3 DNA: TGTGCCAGCAGTTCCCGACAGATGGGGCAGGGCCACGAG.

This clone came up many times. The read ends 3 residues shy of where the CDR3 ends; the end is completed using the germline J gene. The chain joins TRBV12-3 or TRBV12-4 to TRBJ2-7, with D tentatively TRBD1 (5 bases). CDR3 length: 13 amino acids. Trimming pared 0 bases from V and 4 bases from J, leaving 7 bases between. CDR3 bases read: TGTGCCAGCAGTTTAGCAGACAGTTACGAG. Translating gives CASSLADSYE. The CDR3, in full, reads CASSLADSYEQYF.

At least ten counts were recorded for this clone. The CDR3 end is not reached by the read, which stops 3 residues before it; the germline J gene fills it in. The chain employs TRBV5-1 and TRBJ1-2; 7 nucleotides match TRBD1. Trimming at V came to 4 bases and at J to 4 bases, leaving 10 bases not matched to a gene. Germline values: CDR1 SGHRS, CDR2 YFSETQ. This CDR3 spans 15 amino acids. The DNA read from the CDR3 is TGCGCCAGCAGCCTCGACAGGGTAGTATCCTATGGC. This encodes CASSLDRVVSYG. The whole CDR3 reads CASSLDRVVSYGYTF.

This clone was seen many times. The read finishes 3 residues shy of the CDR3 end, and the germline J gene is used to complete it. This sequence joins TRBV5-1 and TRBJ2-3; a weak D match, TRBD1 (6 bases). Germline assignment: CDR1 SGHRS and CDR2 YFSETQ. The CDR3 length is 16 residues. V lost 4 bases to trimming and J lost 0 bases, with 15 bases between them. The CDR3 DNA, read in part, is TGCGCCAGCAGCATACAGGGCATGTCTAGCACAGATACG. This gives the protein CASSIQGMSSTDT. The full CDR3 reads CASSIQGMSSTDTQYF. The full variable domain, rest sourced from reference TRBV5-1 and TRBJ2-3, is KAGVTQTPRYLIKTRGQQVTLSCSPISGHRSVSWYQQTPGQGLQFLFEYFSETQRNKGNFPGRFSGRQFSNSRSEMNVSTLELGDSALYLCASSIQGMSSTDTQYFGPGTRLTVL.

This clone was counted ten times or more. CDR3 sequence reads: CASRVTGDYGYTF. The sequenced CDR3 bases are TGTGCCAGCAGGGTGACAGGGGACTATGGC. The rearrangement uses TRBV12-3 or TRBV12-4 and TRBJ1-2; the match to TRBD1 covers 8 bases. The CDR3 end falls 3 residues outside the read, so it is completed with the germline J gene. The V segment lost 6 bases and the J segment 3 bases; nucleotides outside the gene matches: 3. The CDR3 is 13 residues long.

This clone occurred many times. The read halts 3 residues ahead of the CDR3 end, with the missing end drawn from the germline J gene. The chain employs TRBV19 and TRBJ1-2; D possibly corresponds to TRBD1 (5 bases). Germline V lookup: CDR1 LNHDA, CDR2 SQIVND (reference sequence). V gave up 9 bases and J gave up 4 bases, with 12 bases separating them. The CDR3 runs 12 residues. CDR3 DNA (partial): TGTGCCAGCCGACAGATTACCTATGGC. Protein sequence: CASRQITYG. The full CDR3 is CASRQITYGYTF.

This clone came up many times. The read stops 3 residues short of the end of the CDR3; the missing end is completed from the germline J gene. This chain links TRBV2 with TRBJ2-1; 14 bases match TRBD2. V trimming: 6 bases; J trimming: 8 bases; junction bases outside the gene matches: 6. CDR3 size: 15 residues. The germline CDR1 and CDR2 sequences are SNHLY and FYNNEI. CDR3 DNA (partial): TGTGCCAGCAGCGTGACTAGCGGGGGGGCCTATGAG. Residues: CASSVTSGGAYE. The whole CDR3 region reads CASSVTSGGAYEQFF.

This clone was observed at least ten times. The CDR3 extends 3 residues past the end of the read, so its final part is completed from the germline J gene. The genes are TRBV19 and TRBJ1-1; tentatively, D is TRBD1 (6 bases). V lost 3 bases and J lost 5, with 10 bases in between. Per germline, CDR1 LNHDA and CDR2 SQIVND (reference sequence). The CDR3 contains 13 residues. The CDR3 reads CASSISDRTEAFF. CDR3 DNA (partial): TGTGCCAGTAGTATCTCGGACAGAACTGAA.

This clone was seen ten or more times. The read terminates 3 residues before the CDR3 end, so the remaining end is supplied by the germline J gene. This chain uses TRBV27 with TRBJ2-2; D not certain. Looked up from germline, CDR1 is MNHEY and CDR2 is SMNVEV (reference sequence). The V end was cut by 5 bases, the J end by 6 bases, with 10 bases between. The CDR3 consists of 13 residues. CDR3 bases read: TGTGCCAGCAGTATACAACTATCCGGGGAG. Translating gives CASSIQLSGE. The CDR3 in full is CASSIQLSGELFF.

In this sample, this clone turned up many times. Coverage ceases 3 residues before the CDR3 finishes, and the germline J gene fills in the end. This chain links TRBV20-1 with TRBJ2-5; maybe TRBD1 (7 bases). This CDR3 spans 14 amino acids. From germline, CDR1 is DFQATT and CDR2 SNEGSKA (reference sequence). V lost 5 bases, J lost 2 bases, and 15 bases lay in between. CDR3 DNA (partial): TGCAGTGCTCGGAGGGGGCAGGAGCAAGAGACC. Residues: CSARRGQEQET. The full CDR3 protein is CSARRGQEQETQYF.

This clone is labeled as medium-sized. With the read ending 3 residues before the CDR3 end, the germline J gene is used to fill in that end. This chain links TRBV19 with TRBJ2-7, with 8 bases aligning to TRBD2. V lost 2 bases, J lost 2 bases, and 2 bases stayed unmatched. The CDR3 has 14 amino acids. The germline V gene has CDR1 LNHDA and CDR2 SQIVND (reference sequence). CDR3 bases read: TGTGCCAGTAGTATAAGCGGGGGTACCTACGAG. It is translated as CASSISGGTYE. The complete CDR3 reads CASSISGGTYEQYF.

The CDR3 loop is CASSHRPPTNEKLFF. The CDR3 DNA, read in part, is TGTGCCAGTAGTCACAGGCCCCCGACTAATGAAAAA. The chain combines TRBV19 with TRBJ1-4; weak D call: TRBD1 (5 bases). The CDR3 is cut off 3 residues early in the read; its end comes from the germline J gene. Trimming removed 5 bases at V and 2 bases at J, with 12 bases between. The CDR3 runs to 15 residues. Germline-derived CDR1 and CDR2 are LNHDA and SQIVND (reference sequence). The full variable domain, in which reference TRBV19 and TRBJ1-4 provide the parts outside the CDR3, is DGGITQSPKYLFRKEGQNVTLSCEQNLNHDAMYWYRQDPGQGLRLIYYSQIVNDFQKGDIAEGYSVSREKKESFPLTVTSAQKNPTAFYLCASSHRPPTNEKLFFGSGTQLSVL.

This clone was found many times. The read ends 3 residues shy of where the CDR3 ends; the end is completed using the germline J gene. V is TRBV7-2 and J is TRBJ2-3, with D hard to call. V was shortened by 3 bases and J by 5 bases, with 12 bases between the two germline ends. Germline V gives CDR1 SGHTA, CDR2 FQGNSA. This CDR3 is 14 amino acids long. CDR3 sequence: CASSLSTVRDTQYF. CDR3 bases read: TGTGCCAGCAGCTTGTCCACAGTAAGAGATACG.